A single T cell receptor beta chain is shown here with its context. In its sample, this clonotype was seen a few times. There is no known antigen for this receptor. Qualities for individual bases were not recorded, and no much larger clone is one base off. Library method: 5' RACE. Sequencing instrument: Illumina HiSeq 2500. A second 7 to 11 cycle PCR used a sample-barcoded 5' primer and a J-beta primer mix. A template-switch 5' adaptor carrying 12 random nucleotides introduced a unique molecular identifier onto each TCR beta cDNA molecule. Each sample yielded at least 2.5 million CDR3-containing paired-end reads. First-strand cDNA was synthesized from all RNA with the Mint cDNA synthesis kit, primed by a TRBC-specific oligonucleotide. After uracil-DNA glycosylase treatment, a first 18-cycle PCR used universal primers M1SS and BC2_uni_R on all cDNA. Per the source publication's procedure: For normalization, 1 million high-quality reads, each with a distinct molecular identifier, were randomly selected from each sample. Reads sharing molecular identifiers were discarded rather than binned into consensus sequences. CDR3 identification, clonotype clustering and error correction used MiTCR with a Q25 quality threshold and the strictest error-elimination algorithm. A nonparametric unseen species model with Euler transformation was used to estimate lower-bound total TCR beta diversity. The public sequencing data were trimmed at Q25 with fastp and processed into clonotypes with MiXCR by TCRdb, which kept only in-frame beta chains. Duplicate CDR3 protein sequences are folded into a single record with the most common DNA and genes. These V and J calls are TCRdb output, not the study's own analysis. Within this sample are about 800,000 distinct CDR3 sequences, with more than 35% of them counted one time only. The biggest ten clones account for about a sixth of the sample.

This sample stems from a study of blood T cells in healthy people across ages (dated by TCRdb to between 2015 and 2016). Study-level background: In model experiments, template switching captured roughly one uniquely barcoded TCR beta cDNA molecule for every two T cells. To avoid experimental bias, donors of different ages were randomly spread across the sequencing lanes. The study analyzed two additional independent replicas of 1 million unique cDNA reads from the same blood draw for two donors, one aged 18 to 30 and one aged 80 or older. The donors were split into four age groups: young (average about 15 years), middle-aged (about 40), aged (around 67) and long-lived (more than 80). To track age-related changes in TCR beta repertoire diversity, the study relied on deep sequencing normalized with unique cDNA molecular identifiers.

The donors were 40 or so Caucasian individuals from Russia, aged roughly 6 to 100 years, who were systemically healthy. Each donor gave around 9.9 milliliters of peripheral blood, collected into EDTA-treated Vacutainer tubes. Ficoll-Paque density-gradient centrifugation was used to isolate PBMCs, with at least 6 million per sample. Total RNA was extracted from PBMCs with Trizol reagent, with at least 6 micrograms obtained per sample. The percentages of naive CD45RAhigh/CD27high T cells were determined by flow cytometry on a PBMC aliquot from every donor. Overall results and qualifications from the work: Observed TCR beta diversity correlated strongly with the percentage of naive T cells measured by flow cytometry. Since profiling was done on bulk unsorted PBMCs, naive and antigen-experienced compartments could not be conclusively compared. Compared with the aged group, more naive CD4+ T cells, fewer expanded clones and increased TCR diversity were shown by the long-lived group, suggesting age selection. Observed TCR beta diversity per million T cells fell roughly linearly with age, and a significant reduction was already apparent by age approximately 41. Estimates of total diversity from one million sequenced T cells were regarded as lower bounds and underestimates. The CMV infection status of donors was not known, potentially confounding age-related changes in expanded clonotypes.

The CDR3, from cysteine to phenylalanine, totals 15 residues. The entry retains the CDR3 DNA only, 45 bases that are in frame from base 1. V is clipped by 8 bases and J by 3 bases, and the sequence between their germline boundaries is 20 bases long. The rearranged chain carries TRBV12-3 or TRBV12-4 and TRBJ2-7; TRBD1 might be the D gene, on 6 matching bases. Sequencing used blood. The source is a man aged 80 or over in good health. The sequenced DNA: TGTGCCAGCGGTTCAGGGGTGGGGGCAGTCTACGAGCAGTACTTC. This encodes CASGSGVGAVYEQYF.